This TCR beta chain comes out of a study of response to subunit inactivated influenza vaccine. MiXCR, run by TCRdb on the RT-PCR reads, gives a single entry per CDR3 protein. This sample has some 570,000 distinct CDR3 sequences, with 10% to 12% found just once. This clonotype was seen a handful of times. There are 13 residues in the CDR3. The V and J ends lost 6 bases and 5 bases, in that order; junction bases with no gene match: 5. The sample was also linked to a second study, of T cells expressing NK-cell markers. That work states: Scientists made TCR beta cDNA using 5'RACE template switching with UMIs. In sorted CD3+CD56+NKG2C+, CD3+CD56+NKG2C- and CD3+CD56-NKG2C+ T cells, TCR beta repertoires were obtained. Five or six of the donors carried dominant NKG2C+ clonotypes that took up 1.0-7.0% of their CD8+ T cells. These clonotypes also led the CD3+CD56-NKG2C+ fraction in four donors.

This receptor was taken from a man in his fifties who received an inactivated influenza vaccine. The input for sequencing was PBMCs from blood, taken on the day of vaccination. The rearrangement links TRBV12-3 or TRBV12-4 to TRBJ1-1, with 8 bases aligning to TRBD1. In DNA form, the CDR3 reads TGTGCCAGCAGGCAGGGGGCGGGTACTGAAGCTTTCTTT. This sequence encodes CASRQGAGTEAFF.